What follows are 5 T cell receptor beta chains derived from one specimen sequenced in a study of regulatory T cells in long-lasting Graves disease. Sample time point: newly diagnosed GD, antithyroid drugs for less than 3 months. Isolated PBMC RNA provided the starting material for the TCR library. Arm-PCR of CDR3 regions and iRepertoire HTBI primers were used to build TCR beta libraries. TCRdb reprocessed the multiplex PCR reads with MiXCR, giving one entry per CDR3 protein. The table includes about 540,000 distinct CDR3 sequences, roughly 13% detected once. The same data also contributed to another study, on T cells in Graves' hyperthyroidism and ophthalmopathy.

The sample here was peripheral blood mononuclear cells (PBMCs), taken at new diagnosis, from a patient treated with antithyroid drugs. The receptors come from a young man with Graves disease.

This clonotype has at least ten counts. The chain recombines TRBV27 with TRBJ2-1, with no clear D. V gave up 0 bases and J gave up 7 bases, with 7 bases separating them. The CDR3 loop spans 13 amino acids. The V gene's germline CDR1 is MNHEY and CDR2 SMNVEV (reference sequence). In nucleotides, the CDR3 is TGTGCCAGCAGTTTATCTCGCAGGAATGAGCAGTTCTTC. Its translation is CASSLSRRNEQFF.

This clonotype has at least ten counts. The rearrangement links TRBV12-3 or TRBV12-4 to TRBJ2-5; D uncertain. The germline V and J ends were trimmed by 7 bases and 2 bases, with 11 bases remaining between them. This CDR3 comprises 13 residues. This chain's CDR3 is CASKSSVQETQYF. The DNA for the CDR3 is TGTGCCAGCAAGAGCAGTGTACAAGAGACCCAGTACTTC.

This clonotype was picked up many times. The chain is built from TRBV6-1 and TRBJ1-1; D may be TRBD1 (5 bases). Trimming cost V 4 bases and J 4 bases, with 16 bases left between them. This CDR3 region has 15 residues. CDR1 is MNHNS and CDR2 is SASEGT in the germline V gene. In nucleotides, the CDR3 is TGTGCCAGCAGTGTAAGGCTAGTTGGGGGCACTGAAGCTTTCTTT. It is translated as CASSVRLVGGTEAFF.

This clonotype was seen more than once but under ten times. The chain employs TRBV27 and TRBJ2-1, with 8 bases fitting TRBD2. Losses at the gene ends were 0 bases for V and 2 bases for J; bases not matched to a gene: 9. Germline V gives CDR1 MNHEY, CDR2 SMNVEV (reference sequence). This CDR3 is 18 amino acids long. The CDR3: CASSLSFSGIAAYNEQFF. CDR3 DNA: TGTGCCAGCAGTTTATCGTTTAGCGGGATAGCAGCCTACAATGAGCAGTTCTTC.

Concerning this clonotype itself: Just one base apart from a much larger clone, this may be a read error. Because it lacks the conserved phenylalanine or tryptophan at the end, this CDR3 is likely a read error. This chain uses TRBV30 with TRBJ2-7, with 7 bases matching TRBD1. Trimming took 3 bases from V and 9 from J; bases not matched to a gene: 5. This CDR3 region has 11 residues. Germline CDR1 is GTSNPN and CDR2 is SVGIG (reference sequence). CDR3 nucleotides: TGTGCCTGGAGACTACAGGGGAGGCAGTACCTC. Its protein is CAWRLQGRQYL.